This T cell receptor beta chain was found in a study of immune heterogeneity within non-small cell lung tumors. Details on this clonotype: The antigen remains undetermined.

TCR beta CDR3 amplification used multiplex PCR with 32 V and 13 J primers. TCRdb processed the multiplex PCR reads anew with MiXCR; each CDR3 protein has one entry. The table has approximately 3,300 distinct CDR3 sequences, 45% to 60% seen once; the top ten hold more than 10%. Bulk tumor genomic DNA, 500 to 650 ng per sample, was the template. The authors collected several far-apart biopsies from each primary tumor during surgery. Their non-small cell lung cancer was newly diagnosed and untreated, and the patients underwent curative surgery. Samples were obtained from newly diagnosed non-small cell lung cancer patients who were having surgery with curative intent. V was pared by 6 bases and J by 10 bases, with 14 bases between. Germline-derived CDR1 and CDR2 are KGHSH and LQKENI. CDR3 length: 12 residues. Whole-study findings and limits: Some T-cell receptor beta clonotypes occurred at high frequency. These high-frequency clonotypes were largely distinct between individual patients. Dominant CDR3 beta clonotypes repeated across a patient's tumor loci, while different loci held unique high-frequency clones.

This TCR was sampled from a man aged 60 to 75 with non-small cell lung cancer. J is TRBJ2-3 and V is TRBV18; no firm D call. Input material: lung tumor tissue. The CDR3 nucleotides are TGTGCCAGCTCGCCTCGCACACATGCGCAGTATTTT. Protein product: CASSPRTHAQYF.